This T cell receptor (beta chain) stems from a study of human T cells and chemical hapten exposure. Study at large: It was small differences in pooled library volume that mainly caused per-sample TCR yields to vary.

Noted time point: healthy volunteer bleed at 6 weeks. Extraction of total RNA was performed on unfractionated whole blood. Turning to this clonotype: Its antigen is not identified.

The CDR3 spans 13 residues. CDR1 and CDR2 from the germline V gene are SGHTA and FQGNSA. V was shortened by 4 bases and J by 4 bases, with 8 bases between the two germline ends. The study's library attached unique molecular identifiers to single cDNA molecules. Authors' processing steps: Samples had a median of 95,638 TCRs, ranging 23,224 to 690,600. MiXCR was run by TCRdb on the RACE reads, yielding one entry per CDR3 protein. These V and J calls derive from TCRdb rather than the authors' analysis. In the table there are around 80,000 distinct CDR3 sequences, around 8.7% of which are singletons. Findings of the study overall: High-frequency TCRs, those above 1 in 1000, stayed the same after DPC sensitization.

Material for sequencing was whole blood. The V and J genes are TRBV7-2 and TRBJ2-1; D unclear. This TCR was sampled from a male donor in good health. Some clones in this sample may be carry-over from other donors' samples. The CDR3 sequence: CASSSELYNEQFF. CDR3 bases: TGTGCCAGCAGCTCAGAACTATACAATGAGCAGTTCTTC.